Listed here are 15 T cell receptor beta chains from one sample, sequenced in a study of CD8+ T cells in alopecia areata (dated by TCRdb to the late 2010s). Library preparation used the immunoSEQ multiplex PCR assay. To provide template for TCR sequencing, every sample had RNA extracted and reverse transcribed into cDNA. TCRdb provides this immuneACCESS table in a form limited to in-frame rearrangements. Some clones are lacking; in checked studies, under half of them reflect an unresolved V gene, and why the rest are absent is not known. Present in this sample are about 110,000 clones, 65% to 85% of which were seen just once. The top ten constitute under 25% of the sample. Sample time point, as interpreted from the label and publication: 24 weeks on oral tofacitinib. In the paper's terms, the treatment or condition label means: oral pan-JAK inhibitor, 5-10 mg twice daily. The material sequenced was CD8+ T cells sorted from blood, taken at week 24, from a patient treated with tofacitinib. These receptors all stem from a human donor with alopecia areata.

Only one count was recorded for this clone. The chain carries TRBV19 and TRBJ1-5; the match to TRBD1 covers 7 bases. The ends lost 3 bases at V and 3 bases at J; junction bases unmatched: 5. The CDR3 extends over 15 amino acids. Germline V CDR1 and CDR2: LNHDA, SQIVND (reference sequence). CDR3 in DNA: TGTGCCAGTAGTATTCGGCAGGGGGACAATCAGCCCCAGCATTTT. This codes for CASSIRQGDNQPQHF.

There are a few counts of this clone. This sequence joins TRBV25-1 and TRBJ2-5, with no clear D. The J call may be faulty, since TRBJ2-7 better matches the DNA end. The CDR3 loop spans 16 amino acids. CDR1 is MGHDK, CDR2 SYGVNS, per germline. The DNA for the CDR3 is TGTGCCAGCAGTGACGCTGGCGGCTGGACGGACTACGAGCAGTACTTC. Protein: CASSDAGGWTDYEQYF.

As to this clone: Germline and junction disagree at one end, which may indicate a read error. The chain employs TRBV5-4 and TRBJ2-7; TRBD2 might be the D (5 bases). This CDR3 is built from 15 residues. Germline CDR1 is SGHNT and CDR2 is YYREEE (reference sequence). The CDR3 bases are TGTGCCAGCAGCAAGGCGGGCGAGGGAAAGTACGCGCAGTACTTC. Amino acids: CASSKAGEGKYAQYF.

In nucleotides, the CDR3 is TGCGCCAGCAGCCAAGCCTGGAACACAAACTACGAGCAGTACTTC. Translating gives CASSQAWNTNYEQYF. This sequence joins TRBV4-1 and TRBJ2-7, with D unclear. The CDR3 totals 15 residues. CDR1 is MGHRA, CDR2 YSYEKL, per germline. V was trimmed by 1 base and J by 3 bases, leaving 13 bases between them.

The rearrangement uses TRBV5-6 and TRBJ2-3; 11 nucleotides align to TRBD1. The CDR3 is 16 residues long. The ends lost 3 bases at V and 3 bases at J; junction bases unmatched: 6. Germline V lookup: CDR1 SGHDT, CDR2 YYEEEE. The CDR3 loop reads CASSSGTGGWTDTQYF. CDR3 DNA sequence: TGTGCCAGCAGCTCCGGGACAGGGGGTTGGACAGATACGCAGTATTTT.

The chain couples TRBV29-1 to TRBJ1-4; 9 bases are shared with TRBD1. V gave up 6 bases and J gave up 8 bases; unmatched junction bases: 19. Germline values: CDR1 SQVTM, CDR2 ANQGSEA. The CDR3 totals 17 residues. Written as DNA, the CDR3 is TGCAGCGTATCATCCTCACAGGGGGCTTTCCTAGGGGAAAAACTGTTTTTT. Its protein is CSVSSSQGAFLGEKLFF.

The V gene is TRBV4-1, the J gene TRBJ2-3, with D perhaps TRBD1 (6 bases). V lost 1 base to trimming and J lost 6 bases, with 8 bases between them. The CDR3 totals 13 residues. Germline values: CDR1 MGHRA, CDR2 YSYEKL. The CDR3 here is CASSQGRGDTQYF. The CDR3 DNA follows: TGCGCCAGCAGCCAAGGAAGGGGGGATACGCAGTATTTT.

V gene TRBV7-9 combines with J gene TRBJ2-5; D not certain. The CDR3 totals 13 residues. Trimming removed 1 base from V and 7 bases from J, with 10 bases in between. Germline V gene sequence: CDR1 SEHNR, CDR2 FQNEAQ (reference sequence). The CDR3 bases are TGTGCCAGCAGCTTAGACCCAATGGGGACCCAGTACTTC. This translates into CASSLDPMGTQYF.

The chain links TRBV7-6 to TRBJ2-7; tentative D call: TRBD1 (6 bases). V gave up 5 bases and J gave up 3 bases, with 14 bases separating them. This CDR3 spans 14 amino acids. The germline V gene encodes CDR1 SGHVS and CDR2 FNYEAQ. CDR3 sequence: CASSGRDNHYEQYF. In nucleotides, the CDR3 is TGTGCCAGCAGCGGAAGGGACAACCACTACGAGCAGTACTTC. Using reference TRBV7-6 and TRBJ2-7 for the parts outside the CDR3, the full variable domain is GAGVSQSPRYKVTKRGQDVALRCDPISGHVSLYWYRQALGQGPEFLTYFNYEAQQDKSGLPNDRFSAERPEGSISTLTIQRTEQRDSAMYRCASSGRDNHYEQYFGPGTRLTVT.

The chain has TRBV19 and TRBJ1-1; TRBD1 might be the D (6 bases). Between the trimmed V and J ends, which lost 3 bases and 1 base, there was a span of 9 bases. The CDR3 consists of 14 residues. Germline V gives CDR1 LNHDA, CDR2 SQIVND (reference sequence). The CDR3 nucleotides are TGTGCCAGTAGTATCGGCAGGGGGAACACTGAAGCTTTCTTT. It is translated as CASSIGRGNTEAFF.

The CDR3 is CASSFGQGVDIQYF. The CDR3 DNA follows: TGTGCCAGCAGTTTTGGGCAGGGTGTGGACATTCAGTACTTC. This chain uses TRBV27 with TRBJ2-4; D may be TRBD1 (5 bases). This CDR3 region has 14 residues. The ends were cut back, 3 bases at V and 8 bases at J, with 14 bases in the middle. Germline V gene sequence: CDR1 MNHEY, CDR2 SMNVEV (reference sequence).

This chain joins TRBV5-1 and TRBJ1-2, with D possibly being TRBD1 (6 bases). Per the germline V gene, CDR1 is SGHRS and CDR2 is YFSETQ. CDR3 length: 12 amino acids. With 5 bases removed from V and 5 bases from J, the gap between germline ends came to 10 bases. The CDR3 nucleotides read TGCGCCAGCAGTTTCACAGGGTATGGCTACACCTTC. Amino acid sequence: CASSFTGYGYTF.

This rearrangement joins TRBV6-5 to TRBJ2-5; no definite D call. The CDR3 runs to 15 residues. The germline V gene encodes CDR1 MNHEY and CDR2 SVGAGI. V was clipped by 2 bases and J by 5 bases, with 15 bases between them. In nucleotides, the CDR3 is TGTGCCAGCAGTTACGAGGTCGGCGAAGGCGAGACCCAGTACTTC. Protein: CASSYEVGEGETQYF.

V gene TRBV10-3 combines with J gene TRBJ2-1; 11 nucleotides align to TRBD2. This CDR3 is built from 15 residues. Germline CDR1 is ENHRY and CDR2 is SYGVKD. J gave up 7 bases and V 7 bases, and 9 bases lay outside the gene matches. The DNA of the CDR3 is TGTGCCATCACCCCGGAAGCTAGCGGGGGGAATGAGCAGTTCTTC. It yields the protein CAITPEASGGNEQFF.

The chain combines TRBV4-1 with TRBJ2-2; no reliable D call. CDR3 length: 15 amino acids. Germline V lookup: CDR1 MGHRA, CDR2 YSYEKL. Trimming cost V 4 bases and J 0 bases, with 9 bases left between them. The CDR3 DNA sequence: TGCGCCAGCAGCCGGCGTGGATCGAACACCGGGGAGCTGTTTTTT. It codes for CASSRRGSNTGELFF.